Listed here are 13 T cell receptor beta chains from one sample, sequenced in a study of identical twins. TCRdb re-analysed the 5' RACE reads in MiXCR, keeping a single row per CDR3 protein. The repertoire has a few hundred thousand distinct CDR3 sequences, roughly 13% of them found once; the top ten carry roughly 3.7%. These data are also associated with another study on yellow fever vaccine responses in identical twins.

Material for sequencing was memory (CD45RO+) T cells sorted from blood. These receptors originate from a woman in her late teens or twenties in good health.

In its sample, this clonotype was seen a few times. V and J are TRBV14 and TRBJ2-7; tentative D call: TRBD2 (5 bases). Germline CDR1 and CDR2: SGHDN and FVKESK. The V gene lost 0 bases and the J gene lost 3 bases, with 12 bases spanning the gap. This CDR3 region has 15 residues. The CDR3 loop reads CASSQEGAIDYEQYF. The CDR3 DNA reads TGTGCCAGCAGCCAAGAGGGAGCGATAGACTACGAGCAGTACTTC. The entire variable domain, with the rest obtained from reference TRBV14 and TRBJ2-7, is as follows: EAGVTQFPSHSVIEKGQTVTLRCDPISGHDNLYWYRRVMGKEIKFLLHFVKESKQDESGMPNNRFLAERTGGTYSTLKVQPAELEDSGVYFCASSQEGAIDYEQYFGPGTRLTVT.

In this sample, this clonotype turned up a few times. The chain has TRBV20-1 and TRBJ2-7; tentatively, D is TRBD1 or TRBD2 (5 bases each). CDR3 length: 14 amino acids. In germline, CDR1 is DFQATT, CDR2 SNEGSKA (reference sequence). Deletions cut 0 bases from V and 2 bases from J, with 11 bases between. The CDR3, as DNA: TGCAGTGCTAGAGATCGAGGGACCGCCTACGAGCAGTACTTC. It encodes CSARDRGTAYEQYF.

This clonotype has just a few counts. This chain connects TRBV28 to TRBJ2-3, with TRBD1 matching over 7 bases. With 2 bases clipped from V and 5 bases from J, the junction kept 7 bases outside the gene matches. The CDR3 runs 15 residues. Germline assignment: CDR1 MDHEN and CDR2 SYDVKM. DNA for the CDR3: TGTGCCAGCAGTTTAGCAGAGGACAGGCTAGATACGCAGTATTTT. This translates into CASSLAEDRLDTQYF.

This clonotype was recorded many times. This rearrangement joins TRBV3-1 to TRBJ2-5, with TRBD2 as a possible D gene (5 bases). Trimming took off 3 bases at V and 1 base at J, with 12 bases between the two ends. The CDR3 extends over 15 amino acids. Germline V gene data show CDR1 as LGHDT and CDR2 as YNNKEL (reference sequence). CDR3 DNA sequence: TGTGCCAGCAGCCAGCCCCCGGGGTCCCAAGAGACCCAGTACTTC. Translated, it gives CASSQPPGSQETQYF.

The table lists this clonotype with a few counts. The chain recombines TRBV10-3 with TRBJ2-5, with TRBD1 matching over 8 bases. The CDR3 loop spans 14 amino acids. V gave up 6 bases and J gave up 4 bases; unmatched junction bases: 7. Germline CDR1 is ENHRY and CDR2 is SYGVKD. Written as DNA, the CDR3 is TGTGCCATCAGCGGACAGGGAGAAGGAGAGACCCAGTACTTC. Protein sequence: CAISGQGEGETQYF.

This clonotype occurred a few times. This chain links TRBV2 with TRBJ2-3; TRBD1 aligns across 8 bases. The ends lost 7 bases at V and 4 bases at J; junction bases unmatched: 4. The CDR3 covers 13 residues. Germline V gives CDR1 SNHLY, CDR2 FYNNEI. The CDR3 reads CASTDRGADTQYF. As DNA, the CDR3 is TGTGCCAGCACAGACAGGGGTGCAGATACGCAGTATTTT.

This clonotype appeared a few times. This chain joins TRBV28 and TRBJ2-4, with TRBD2 identical over 9 bases. Germline CDR1 is MDHEN and CDR2 is SYDVKM. The CDR3 totals 15 residues. V shed 10 bases, J shed 5 bases, and the junction held 12 bases outside the gene matches. The CDR3: CATQSGTSRENIQYF. The CDR3 region has the DNA TGTGCCACGCAATCCGGGACTAGCCGAGAAAACATTCAGTACTTC.

The rearrangement joins TRBV6-1 to TRBJ2-7; tentatively, D is TRBD1 (6 bases). Germline V lookup: CDR1 MNHNS, CDR2 SASEGT. The CDR3 covers 16 residues. Trimming shortened V by 6 bases and J by 3 bases, and 21 bases separated the two germline ends. In DNA form, the CDR3 reads TGTGCCAGCAGGTTCAGGCGGGCAGGGGCCAACTACGAGCAGTACTTC. It codes for CASRFRRAGANYEQYF.

This clonotype has ten or more counts. V and J are TRBV5-1 and TRBJ2-1; tentatively, D is TRBD1 (5 bases). V lost 4 bases and J lost 9, with 14 bases in between. CDR3 length equals 13 residues. Germline V lookup: CDR1 SGHRS, CDR2 YFSETQ. CDR3 DNA: TGCGCCAGCAGCAGAGAAGGCCAGGGTGAGCAGTTCTTC. Translated, it gives CASSREGQGEQFF. The full variable domain, rest sourced from reference TRBV5-1 and TRBJ2-1, is KAGVTQTPRYLIKTRGQQVTLSCSPISGHRSVSWYQQTPGQGLQFLFEYFSETQRNKGNFPGRFSGRQFSNSRSEMNVSTLELGDSALYLCASSREGQGEQFFGPGTRLTVL.

The chain couples TRBV25-1 to TRBJ2-5; the match to TRBD1 covers 7 bases. Germline V CDR1 and CDR2: MGHDK, SYGVNS. This CDR3 is 16 amino acids long. Losses at the gene ends were 1 base for V and 4 bases for J; bases not matched to a gene: 9. The CDR3 here is CASSESRGGQGETQYF. The CDR3 DNA reads TGTGCCAGCAGTGAATCCCGAGGGGGCCAGGGAGAGACCCAGTACTTC.

This clonotype was seen more than once but under ten times. This rearrangement joins TRBV10-3 to TRBJ2-3; 13 bases are shared with TRBD2. The CDR3 extends over 14 amino acids. After removal of 9 bases from V and 5 bases from J, the junction contained 5 bases not matched to a gene. Per the germline V gene, CDR1 is ENHRY and CDR2 is SYGVKD. The CDR3 DNA reads as TGTGCCATGACTAGCGGGGGGTCGGGAGATACGCAGTATTTT. Amino acids: CAMTSGGSGDTQYF.

The chain links TRBV4-1 to TRBJ2-7, with TRBD1 as a possible D gene (5 bases). The CDR3 loop spans 16 amino acids. The V gene lost 0 bases and the J gene lost 3 bases, with 15 bases spanning the gap. In germline, CDR1 is MGHRA, CDR2 YSYEKL. CDR3: CASSQETPKGIYEQYF. As DNA, the CDR3 is TGCGCCAGCAGCCAAGAAACCCCGAAGGGGATCTACGAGCAGTACTTC.

CDR3 in DNA: TGCGCCAGCAGCCCAGAAGGACCGGGATCAGATACGCAGTATTTT. Translating gives CASSPEGPGSDTQYF. The V and J genes are TRBV4-1 and TRBJ2-3, with a possible D match to TRBD2 (5 bases). Germline loops: CDR1 MGHRA, CDR2 YSYEKL. Trimming left V 4 bases short and J 4 bases short, with 15 bases between. This CDR3 region has 15 residues.